These T cell receptor beta chains were read from a single sample in a study of OX40 agonist ivuxolimab in advanced cancers. The repertoire was sequenced with immunoSEQ multiplex PCR; TCRdb's copy has only in-frame clones and lacks some. The sample consists of around 97,000 clones, 70% to 90% of them appearing once. Sample: CD4+ or CD8+ T cells sorted from blood, taken in a trial of the OX40 agonist ivuxolimab. The receptors were sampled from an adult with an advanced solid tumor such as melanoma, head and neck, liver or kidney cancer. CDR3s include the opening cysteine and the closing phenylalanine or tryptophan. The D gene is left open where the match is weak. Some rows mark clone size as missing; the rest say once, few, many or name a class of expanded clone.

TRBV9	TRBJ2-2	TRBD1	-	CASRGDSATGELFF	TGTGCCAGCAGGGGGGACAGCGCCACCGGGGAGCTGTTTTTT
TRBV13	TRBJ2-1	TRBD2	-	CATQSRGGGDEQFF	TGTGCCACCCAGTCCCGGGGGGGCGGCGATGAGCAGTTCTTC
TRBV4-2	TRBJ2-7	-	-	CASSRVGAPFSYEQYF	TGTGCCAGCAGCCGGGTCGGGGCCCCGTTTTCCTACGAGCAGTACTTC
TRBV30	TRBJ2-7	-	-	CACQLRLGGYEQYF	TGTGCCTGCCAACTTAGACTTGGAGGCTACGAGCAGTACTTC
TRBV7-3	TRBJ2-7	TRBD2	-	CASSARTGGSGGKYEQYF	TGTGCCAGCAGCGCTAGGACGGGGGGAAGCGGAGGCAAGTACGAGCAGTACTTC
TRBV2	TRBJ2-1	TRBD2	-	CASSEGISGTSGYEQFF	TGTGCCAGCAGTGAAGGGATCTCCGGGACTAGCGGCTATGAGCAGTTCTTC
TRBV7-2	TRBJ1-2	TRBD1	-	CASSHDRASGYTF	TGTGCCAGCAGCCACGACAGGGCTAGTGGCTACACCTTC
TRBV7-2	TRBJ2-3	-	-	CASSFSTDTQYF	TGTGCCAGCAGCTTTAGCACAGATACGCAGTATTTT
TRBV6-1	TRBJ1-2	-	-	CASRGQGNYGYTF	TGTGCCAGCAGAGGTCAGGGCAACTATGGCTACACCTTC
TRBV5-1	TRBJ1-1	-	-	CASSHLGVNTEAFF	TGCGCCAGCAGCCACTTAGGAGTGAACACTGAAGCTTTCTTT
TRBV19	TRBJ1-5	TRBD1	-	CASRYRGRVSNQPQHF	TGTGCCAGTAGGTACAGGGGGCGGGTTAGCAATCAGCCCCAGCATTTT
TRBV7-8	TRBJ1-2	-	-	CASSLVGNYGYTF	TGTGCCAGCAGCCTCGTGGGGAACTATGGCTACACCTTC
TRBV5-1	TRBJ1-5	-	-	CASSLSGNQPQHF	TGCGCCAGCAGCTTGAGCGGTAATCAGCCCCAGCATTTT
TRBV12-5	TRBJ2-3	-	-	CASGPRRGADTQYF	TGTGCTAGTGGTCCCAGGAGAGGGGCAGATACGCAGTATTTT
TRBV11-2	TRBJ2-1	TRBD2	once	CASSSTSGSNEQFF	TGTGCCAGCAGCTCGACTAGCGGCTCCAATGAGCAGTTCTTC
TRBV6-5	TRBJ2-5	TRBD1	-	CAKGTGRGETQYF	TGTGCCAAGGGGACAGGGCGAGGGGAGACCCAGTACTTC
TRBV7-8	TRBJ1-1	-	-	CASSATGLGTEAFF	TGTGCCAGCAGTGCCACGGGGCTGGGCACTGAAGCTTTCTTT
TRBV7-9	TRBJ1-5	-	-	CASSAGGDQPQHF	TGTGCCAGCAGCGCCGGAGGAGATCAGCCCCAGCATTTT
TRBV5-1	TRBJ2-1	-	-	CASSAGDKYNEQFF	TGCGCCAGCAGCGCGGGGGACAAATACAATGAGCAGTTCTTC
TRBV30	TRBJ1-1	TRBD1	-	CAWSSTGATEAFF	TGTGCCTGGAGTTCGACAGGGGCCACTGAAGCTTTCTTT
TRBV30	TRBJ1-1	-	-	CAWKISGFGNTEAFF	TGTGCCTGGAAAATCTCAGGGTTCGGCAACACTGAAGCTTTCTTT
TRBV4-2	TRBJ2-1	TRBD2	-	CASSPGTSGRNEQFF	TGTGCCAGCAGCCCCGGGACTAGCGGGAGGAATGAGCAGTTCTTC
TRBV11-3	TRBJ2-7	-	once	CASSPQFYLAEQYF	TGTGCCAGCAGCCCCCAATTTTACTTAGCCGAGCAGTACTTC
TRBV7-7	TRBJ2-1	TRBD2	-	CASSLEAGVLYNEQFF	TGTGCTAGCAGCTTAGAAGCGGGAGTTTTATACAATGAGCAGTTCTTC
TRBV7-8	TRBJ2-3	-	-	CASTPFRVPRDTQYF	TGTGCCAGCACCCCTTTCCGGGTCCCTCGCGATACGCAGTATTTT
TRBV7-6	TRBJ2-1	-	-	CASSLFGNEQFF	TGTGCCAGCAGCCTATTCGGGAATGAGCAGTTCTTC
TRBV6-1	TRBJ1-3	TRBD1	-	CASSMTGFAGNTIYF	TGTGCCAGCAGCATGACAGGGTTCGCTGGAAACACCATATATTTT
TRBV7-9	TRBJ2-7	-	-	CASSEQYEQYF	TGTGCCAGCAGCGAACAATACGAGCAGTACTTC
TRBV7-6	TRBJ2-1	TRBD2	-	CASSFIAGAYNEQFF	TGTGCCAGCAGCTTTATAGCGGGGGCTTACAATGAGCAGTTCTTC
TRBV6-5	TRBJ2-1	TRBD2	-	CASSPGTSGGGQFF	TGTGCCAGCAGTCCGGGGACTAGCGGAGGAGGGCAGTTCTTC
TRBV25-1	TRBJ1-1	-	-	CASSDAGRNTEAFF	TGTGCCAGCAGTGATGCAGGCAGGAACACTGAAGCTTTCTTT
TRBV12-5	TRBJ2-7	TRBD1	-	CASGPWTGLGEQYF	TGTGCTAGTGGTCCCTGGACAGGCTTGGGAGAGCAGTACTTC
TRBV6-6	TRBJ2-7	-	-	CASSYEGYEQYF	TGTGCCAGCAGTTACGAGGGCTACGAGCAGTACTTC
TRBV6-5	TRBJ1-2	TRBD1	-	CASSPSNRGRNGYTF	TGTGCCAGCAGTCCGTCAAACAGGGGGCGGAATGGCTACACCTTC
TRBV5-8	TRBJ2-1	TRBD2	few	CASNPGRLADYNEQFF	TGTGCCAGCAACCCCGGGAGACTAGCGGACTACAATGAGCAGTTCTTC
TRBV7-9	TRBJ1-1	-	-	CASSLGQEDSLPF	TGTGCCAGCAGCCTGGGGCAGGAGGACTCCCTTCCTTTT
TRBV9	TRBJ2-3	-	once	CASTPFPSTDTQYF	TGTGCCAGCACCCCGTTTCCTAGCACAGATACGCAGTATTTT